Following are 28 T cell receptor beta chains from one sample sequenced in a study of blood T cell repertoires in COVID-19. TCRdb's table, derived via immunoSEQ multiplex PCR, lists solely in-frame clones and lacks some. The sample lists tens of thousands of clones; around 84% were seen once. Source material: peripheral blood. The receptors derive from an older man with acute or convalescent COVID-19.

The chain is built from TRBV5-1 and TRBJ2-5; maybe TRBD1 (5 bases). The V end was cut by 5 bases, the J end by 1 base, with 9 bases between. The CDR3 runs 13 residues. CDR1 and CDR2 from the germline V gene are SGHRS and YFSETQ. The CDR3 DNA is TGCGCCAGCAGGTTGACAGCCCAAGAGACCCAGTACTTC. This gives the protein CASRLTAQETQYF.

The chain combines TRBV5-1 with TRBJ2-3; 8 bases align to TRBD2. The trim removed 4 bases at V and 1 base at J, leaving 8 bases unmatched. This CDR3 comprises 16 residues. The V gene's germline CDR1 is SGHRS and CDR2 YFSETQ. CDR3 coding DNA: TGCGCCAGCAGCCGCCCTGGGCGGGAGGGCACAGATACGCAGTATTTT. Residues: CASSRPGREGTDTQYF.

This rearrangement joins TRBV14 to TRBJ2-3; D is ambiguous. The CDR3 has 15 amino acids. The ends were cut back, 1 base at V and 2 bases at J, with 10 bases in the middle. CDR1 is SGHDN, CDR2 FVKESK, per germline. CDR3 protein: CASSQVNSVTDTQYF. The CDR3 nucleotides are TGTGCCAGCAGCCAAGTGAATTCAGTCACAGATACGCAGTATTTT. Complete variable domain (other parts from reference TRBV14 and TRBJ2-3): EAGVTQFPSHSVIEKGQTVTLRCDPISGHDNLYWYRRVMGKEIKFLLHFVKESKQDESGMPNNRFLAERTGGTYSTLKVQPAELEDSGVYFCASSQVNSVTDTQYFGPGTRLTVL.

This rearrangement joins TRBV2 to TRBJ1-4; 7 positions agree with TRBD1. The CDR3 loop spans 15 amino acids. Looked up from germline, CDR1 is SNHLY and CDR2 is FYNNEI. With 5 bases clipped from V and 0 bases from J, the junction kept 3 bases outside the gene matches. The CDR3 here is CASSRGTATNEKLFF. The CDR3 bases are TGTGCCAGCAGTAGGGGGACAGCAACTAATGAAAAACTGTTTTTT.

The rearrangement uses TRBV12-3 or TRBV12-4 and TRBJ2-3; 7 bases are a match to TRBD1. The V segment lost 10 bases and the J segment 4 bases; nucleotides outside the gene matches: 8. The CDR3 has 13 amino acids. The CDR3, as DNA: TGTGCCACCCGAGAGCAGGGGGCAGATACGCAGTATTTT. Encoded protein: CATREQGADTQYF.

This chain uses TRBV2 with TRBJ2-1; 7 nucleotides agree with TRBD1. The CDR3 is 14 amino acids. Germline lookup yields CDR1 SNHLY and CDR2 FYNNEI. V shed 8 bases, J shed 4 bases, and the junction held 8 bases outside the gene matches. CDR3 nucleotides: TGTGCCAGCGGCTCGAGGACAGGATACAATGAGCAGTTCTTC. This codes for CASGSRTGYNEQFF.

V is TRBV15 and J is TRBJ1-2; D is possibly TRBD1 (5 bases). CDR1 is LNHNV and CDR2 is YYDKDF in the germline V gene (reference sequence). The length of the CDR3 is 16 residues. The V gene lost 0 bases and the J gene lost 4 bases, with 15 bases spanning the gap. CDR3 residues: CATSRDMPGRGYGYTF. CDR3 nucleotide sequence: TGTGCCACCAGCAGAGATATGCCCGGGAGGGGCTATGGCTACACCTTC.

The gene calls are TRBV6-2 or TRBV6-3 and TRBJ1-5, with a weak D call TRBD1 (5 bases). Germline CDR1 MNHEY, CDR2 SVGEGT. Trimming took off 1 base at V and 1 base at J, with 11 bases between the two ends. CDR3 size: 16 residues. In DNA, the CDR3 is TGTGCCAGCAGTTACTTCGGGGGTGGGAGCAATCAGCCCCAGCATTTT. Translated, it gives CASSYFGGGSNQPQHF.

This clone has a handful of counts. This chain connects TRBV4-1 to TRBJ1-2; 10 bases line up with TRBD1. The J segment lost 3 bases and the V segment lost 0 bases, leaving 22 bases of the junction unmatched. The germline V gene has CDR1 MGHRA and CDR2 YSYEKL. The CDR3 contains 22 residues. This CDR3 is CASSQDRFFSRGQGISDYGYTF. CDR3 DNA: TGCGCCAGCAGCCAAGATCGATTTTTCAGTAGGGGACAGGGGATCTCAGACTATGGCTACACCTTC.

In this sample, this clone turned up a few times. The chain uses TRBV12-3 or TRBV12-4 and TRBJ1-1; D gene ambiguous. V lost 2 bases, J lost 11 bases, and 12 bases lay in between. The CDR3 covers 12 residues. The CDR3 region is CASSLLDVGAFF. In nucleotides, the CDR3 is TGTGCCAGCAGTTTACTAGATGTCGGGGCTTTCTTT.

V gene TRBV5-1 combines with J gene TRBJ2-7; a possible D gene is TRBD1 (5 bases). Germline V lookup: CDR1 SGHRS, CDR2 YFSETQ. CDR3 length equals 14 residues. V shed 2 bases and J shed 0 bases, with 9 bases lying between them. CDR3 sequence: CASSFQGSSYEQYF. The DNA for the CDR3 is TGCGCCAGCAGCTTCCAGGGAAGCTCCTACGAGCAGTACTTC.

This clone was picked up one time. V usage is TRBV19 and J usage is TRBJ2-2; 9 positions match TRBD1. The CDR3 consists of 14 residues. Germline values: CDR1 LNHDA, CDR2 SQIVND (reference sequence). After removal of 11 bases from V and 5 bases from J, the junction contained 9 bases not matched to a gene. The CDR3 region has the DNA TGTGCCGCTGGCGGACAGGGGAGGACCGGGGAGCTGTTTTTT. It codes for CAAGGQGRTGELFF.

The rearrangement joins TRBV6-5 to TRBJ1-2; TRBD1 is a possible D gene (6 bases). Germline-derived CDR1 and CDR2 are MNHEY and SVGAGI. The CDR3 has 15 amino acids. V was cut by 5 bases and J by 2 bases, with 15 bases left in between. The CDR3 region is CASSHRQAKNYGYTF. CDR3 in DNA: TGTGCCAGCAGTCACCGACAGGCGAAAAACTATGGCTACACCTTC.

V and J are TRBV12-3 or TRBV12-4 and TRBJ2-5; D might be TRBD2 (5 bases). This CDR3 comprises 12 residues. V dropped 6 bases and J dropped 5 bases, with 10 bases sitting between them. The DNA for the CDR3 is TGTGCCAGCAGAGCTAGCCTGGAGACCCAGTACTTC. Protein product: CASRASLETQYF.

This chain links TRBV19 with TRBJ2-1; D gene ambiguous. Germline CDR1 and CDR2: LNHDA and SQIVND (reference sequence). There are 12 residues in the CDR3. V lost 7 bases and J lost 5, with 9 bases in between. The CDR3 DNA is TGTGCCAGTACACAGAAGGACAATGAGCAGTTCTTC. The encoded protein is CASTQKDNEQFF.

This rearrangement joins TRBV27 to TRBJ2-1; 7 positions match TRBD2. With 3 bases clipped from V and 8 bases from J, the junction kept 13 bases outside the gene matches. The CDR3 sequence is 16 residues long. The germline CDR1 and CDR2 sequences are MNHEY and SMNVEV (reference sequence). As DNA, the CDR3 is TGTGCCAGCAGTTTTACCGCGGGAGATCGGATGTATGAGCAGTTCTTC. Protein sequence: CASSFTAGDRMYEQFF.

The genes are TRBV6-5 and TRBJ1-3, with 7 positions matching TRBD1. CDR1 MNHEY and CDR2 SVGAGI come from the germline V gene. V was pared by 6 bases and J by 2 bases, with 7 bases of the junction left unmatched. The CDR3 is made up of 15 amino acids. The chain's CDR3 is CASSGDRVAGNTIYF. The CDR3 nucleotides are TGTGCCAGCAGCGGAGACAGGGTAGCTGGAAACACCATATATTTT.

The V call is TRBV5-6, the J call TRBJ2-2; the D is unclear. V was clipped by 1 base and J by 1 base, with 5 bases between them. Germline values: CDR1 SGHDT, CDR2 YYEEEE. The CDR3 spans 14 residues. For the CDR3, the DNA is TGTGCCAGCAGCTTGTTAGTGAACACCGGGGAGCTGTTTTTT. Its translation: CASSLLVNTGELFF. Combining the CDR3 with reference TRBV5-6 and TRBJ2-2 gives the whole variable domain DAGVTQSPTHLIKTRGQQVTLRCSPKSGHDTVSWYQQALGQGPQFIFQYYEEEERQRGNFPDRFSGHQFPNYSSELNVNALLLGDSALYLCASSLLVNTGELFFGEGSRLTVL.

The rearrangement links TRBV5-1 to TRBJ1-3, with D tentatively TRBD1 (6 bases). The germline V and J ends were trimmed by 4 bases and 4 bases, with 12 bases remaining between them. Looked up from germline, CDR1 is SGHRS and CDR2 is YFSETQ. There are 14 residues in the CDR3. The CDR3, as DNA: TGCGCCAGCAGCCAGGGGTATGCGGGAAACACCATATATTTT. Protein: CASSQGYAGNTIYF.

V usage is TRBV11-3 and J usage is TRBJ2-7; D perhaps matches TRBD1 (5 bases). The V end was cut by 5 bases, the J end by 6 bases, with 14 bases between. The CDR3 has 13 residues. The V gene's germline CDR1 is SGHNT and CDR2 YENEEA. The CDR3 here is CASSLQVDGEQYF. In DNA, the CDR3 is TGTGCCAGCAGCCTACAGGTCGATGGCGAGCAGTACTTC.

V usage is TRBV7-2 and J usage is TRBJ2-1; D may be TRBD1 (5 bases). Deletions cut 5 bases from V and 15 bases from J, with 17 bases between. This CDR3 region has 12 residues. The V gene's germline CDR1 is SGHTA and CDR2 FQGNSA. The CDR3 spells CASSPTVLGRFF. In DNA, the CDR3 is TGTGCCAGCAGCCCGACGGTGTTGGGGCGGTTCTTC.

Note on this clone: Other nucleotide sequences in the sample specify the same CDR3. This chain uses TRBV5-6 with TRBJ2-7; TRBD2 might be the D (5 bases). Germline V gene data show CDR1 as SGHDT and CDR2 as YYEEEE. This CDR3 has 13 residues. The V end was cut by 5 bases, the J end by 5 bases, with 14 bases between. The CDR3 bases are TGTGCCAGCAGTCTTATCACGGGGAACGAGCAGTACTTC. It encodes CASSLITGNEQYF.

The gene calls are TRBV5-6 and TRBJ2-3; TRBD2 matches at 8 bases. V lost 6 bases, J lost 3 bases, and 12 bases stayed unmatched. Germline V gene lookup returns CDR1 SGHDT and CDR2 YYEEEE. The CDR3 contains 16 residues. The CDR3 spells CASTFASGSPTDTQYF. The CDR3 DNA sequence: TGTGCCAGCACCTTCGCAAGCGGGAGTCCGACAGATACGCAGTATTTT.

The gene calls are TRBV3-1 (or the pseudogene TRBV3-2) and TRBJ1-1; D remains ambiguous. Germline assignment: CDR1 LGHDT and CDR2 YNNKEL (reference sequence). V was trimmed by 2 bases and J by 1 base, leaving 5 bases between them. The CDR3 is 13 amino acids. CDR3 nucleotides: TGTGCCAGCAGCCAAATCAGGAACACTGAAGCTTTCTTT. Residues: CASSQIRNTEAFF.

This clone has just a few counts. The chain links TRBV29-1 to TRBJ2-3, with TRBD1 matching over 12 bases. The CDR3 runs 15 residues. V lost 5 bases to trimming and J lost 3 bases; unmatched junction nucleotides: 6. Germline loops: CDR1 SQVTM, CDR2 ANQGSEA. CDR3 residues: CSVTGTGGGTDTQYF. Written as DNA, the CDR3 is TGCAGCGTTACCGGGACAGGGGGCGGAACAGATACGCAGTATTTT.

CDR3 bases: TGTGCCAGCGGGAGACAGGGACCCGACTACGAGCAGTACTTC. This encodes CASGRQGPDYEQYF. J is TRBJ2-7 and V is TRBV6-5, with 7 bases lining up with TRBD1. Germline CDR1 and CDR2: MNHEY and SVGAGI. The V gene end was trimmed by 8 bases and the J gene end by 3 bases; junction bases not matched to a gene: 10. CDR3 size: 14 residues.

This clone was seen only once. V gene TRBV6-2 or TRBV6-3 combines with J gene TRBJ1-2, with 10 nucleotides matching TRBD1. The CDR3 is 14 residues long. V gave up 4 bases and J gave up 7 bases; unmatched junction bases: 6. Germline CDR1 is MNHEY and CDR2 is SVGEGT. The CDR3 DNA sequence: TGTGCCAGCAGTTTCCGACAGGGGGCAGGTGGCTACACCTTC. Amino acids: CASSFRQGAGGYTF.

The gene calls are TRBV19 and TRBJ1-2; 7 bases map to TRBD1. The junction had 14 bases not matched to a gene; V was cut back by 5 bases and J by 5 bases. Germline CDR1 is LNHDA and CDR2 is SQIVND (reference sequence). This CDR3 has 16 residues. CDR3 in DNA: TGTGCCAGTAGTGCACAATTGGGGACAGCCCGATATGGCTACACCTTC. Protein: CASSAQLGTARYGYTF.